The 6 T cell receptor beta chains given below trace back to one sample, sequenced in a study of T cell responses to AZD1222 COVID-19 vaccine. Generated by immunoSEQ multiplex PCR, the TCRdb table keeps only in-frame clones and is missing some. The top ten hold around 4.5% of the sample, which has 80,000 to 90,000 clones, 88% seen once. The sequenced sample was peripheral blood, obtained on day 0 of MenACWY control vaccination. The receptors were gathered from an adult in good health.

V and J are TRBV11-1 and TRBJ2-5; D is unclear. The germline V gene has CDR1 SGHAT and CDR2 FQDESV (reference sequence). V was trimmed by 2 bases and J by 3 bases, leaving 7 bases between them. This CDR3 is built from 13 residues. CDR3 nucleotides: TGTGCCAGCAGCTTATCCAGTAAAGAGACCCAGTACTTC. As protein: CASSLSSKETQYF.

The chain employs TRBV3-1 (or the pseudogene TRBV3-2) and TRBJ1-1; D is possibly TRBD1 (5 bases). The CDR3 totals 15 residues. V was clipped by 0 bases and J by 10 bases, with 18 bases between them. Germline lookup yields CDR1 LGHDT and CDR2 YNNKEL (reference sequence). The CDR3 bases are TGTGCCAGCAGCCAAGATCAGGGAAGTGAAGGGAGAGCTTTCTTT. Translation gives CASSQDQGSEGRAFF.

V usage is TRBV3-1 (or the pseudogene TRBV3-2) and J usage is TRBJ2-2; the D is unclear. The CDR3 spans 13 residues. CDR1 LGHDT and CDR2 YNNKEL come from the germline V gene (reference sequence). With 4 bases removed from V and 6 bases from J, the gap between germline ends came to 9 bases. CDR3 in DNA: TGTGCCAGCAGCCTAAAAAGACCCGGGGAGCTGTTTTTT. Translating gives CASSLKRPGELFF.

The chain joins TRBV6-2 or TRBV6-3 to TRBJ1-5; 11 nucleotides agree with TRBD1. V dropped 6 bases and J dropped 7; count of bases not matched to a gene: 11. This CDR3 is 16 amino acids long. Looked up from germline, CDR1 is MNHEY and CDR2 is SVGEGT. The chain's CDR3 is CASSLSGTGGSQPQHF. CDR3 coding DNA: TGTGCCAGCAGCCTCTCAGGGACAGGGGGAAGCCAGCCCCAGCATTTT.

The V gene is TRBV27, the J gene TRBJ1-6, with D unresolved. Germline assignment: CDR1 MNHEY and CDR2 SMNVEV (reference sequence). The germline V and J ends were trimmed by 6 bases and 3 bases, with 6 bases remaining between them. The CDR3 has 13 residues. Here the CDR3 DNA reads TGTGCCAGCAGGGACCTCTATAATTCACCCCTCCACTTT. Protein: CASRDLYNSPLHF.

The J gene is TRBJ1-3, the V gene TRBV3-1 (or the pseudogene TRBV3-2); D gene uncertain. From germline, CDR1 is LGHDT and CDR2 YNNKEL (reference sequence). The germline V and J ends were trimmed by 3 bases and 0 bases, with 3 bases remaining between them. CDR3 length: 13 residues. The CDR3: CASSQPSGNTIYF. DNA for the CDR3: TGTGCCAGCAGCCAGCCCTCTGGAAACACCATATATTTT.